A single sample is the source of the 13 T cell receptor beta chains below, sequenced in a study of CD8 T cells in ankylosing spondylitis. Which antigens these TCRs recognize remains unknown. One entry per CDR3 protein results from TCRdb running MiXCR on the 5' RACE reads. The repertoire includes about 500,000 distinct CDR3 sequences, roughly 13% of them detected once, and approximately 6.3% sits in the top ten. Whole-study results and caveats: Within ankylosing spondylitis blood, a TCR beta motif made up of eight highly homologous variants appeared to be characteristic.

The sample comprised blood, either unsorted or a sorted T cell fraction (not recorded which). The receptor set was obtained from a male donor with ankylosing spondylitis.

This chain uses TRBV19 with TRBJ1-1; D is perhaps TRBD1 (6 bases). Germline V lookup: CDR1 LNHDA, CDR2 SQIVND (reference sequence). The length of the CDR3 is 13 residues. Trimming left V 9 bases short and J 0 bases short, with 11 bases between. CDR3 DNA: TGTGCCAGCCGGACAGACTTGAACACTGAAGCTTTCTTT. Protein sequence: CASRTDLNTEAFF.

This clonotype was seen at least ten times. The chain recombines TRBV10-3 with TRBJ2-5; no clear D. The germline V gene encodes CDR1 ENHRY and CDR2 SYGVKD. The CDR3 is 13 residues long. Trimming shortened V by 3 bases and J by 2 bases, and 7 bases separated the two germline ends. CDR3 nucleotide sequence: TGTGCCATCAGTGAAGGTCAGCAAGAGACCCAGTACTTC. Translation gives CAISEGQQETQYF.

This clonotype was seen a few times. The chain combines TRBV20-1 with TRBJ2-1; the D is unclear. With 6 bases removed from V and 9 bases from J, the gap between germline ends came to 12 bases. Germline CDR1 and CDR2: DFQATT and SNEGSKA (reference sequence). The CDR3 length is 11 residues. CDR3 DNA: TGCAGTGCCCTGACCGGTCCTGAGCAGTTCTTC. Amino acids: CSALTGPEQFF.

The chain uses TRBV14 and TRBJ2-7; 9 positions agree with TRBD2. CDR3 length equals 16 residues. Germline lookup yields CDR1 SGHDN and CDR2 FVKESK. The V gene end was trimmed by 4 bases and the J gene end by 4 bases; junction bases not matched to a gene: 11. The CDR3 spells CASSREPLAGDYEQYF. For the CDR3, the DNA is TGTGCCAGCAGCCGAGAACCCTTAGCGGGAGATTACGAGCAGTACTTC.

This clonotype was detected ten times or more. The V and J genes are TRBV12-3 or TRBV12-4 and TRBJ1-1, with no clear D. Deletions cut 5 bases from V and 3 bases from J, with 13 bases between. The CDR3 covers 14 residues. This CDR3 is CASSTRSGYTEAFF. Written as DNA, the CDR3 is TGTGCCAGCAGTACTAGAAGTGGGTACACTGAAGCTTTCTTT.

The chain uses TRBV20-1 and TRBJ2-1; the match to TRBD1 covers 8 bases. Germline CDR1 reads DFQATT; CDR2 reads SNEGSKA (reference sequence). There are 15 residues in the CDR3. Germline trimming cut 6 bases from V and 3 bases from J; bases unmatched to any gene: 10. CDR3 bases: TGCAGTGCCCAGCCGCTAGACAGGGGCTACAATGAGCAGTTCTTC. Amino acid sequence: CSAQPLDRGYNEQFF.

The CDR3 sequence: CSARDFGTGDHGYTF. As DNA, the CDR3 is TGCAGTGCTAGAGATTTTGGTACAGGGGATCATGGCTACACCTTC. This chain joins TRBV20-1 and TRBJ1-2; 7 nucleotides match TRBD1. CDR3 size: 15 residues. The V gene end was trimmed by 0 bases and the J gene end by 6 bases; junction bases not matched to a gene: 10. Germline V gives CDR1 DFQATT, CDR2 SNEGSKA (reference sequence).

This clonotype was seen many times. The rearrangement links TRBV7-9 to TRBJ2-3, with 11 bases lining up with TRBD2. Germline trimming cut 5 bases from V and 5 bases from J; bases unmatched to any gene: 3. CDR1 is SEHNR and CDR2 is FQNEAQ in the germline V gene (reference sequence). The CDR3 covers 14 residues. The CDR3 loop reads CASSIGLAGDTQYF. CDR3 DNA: TGTGCCAGCAGCATTGGACTAGCGGGAGATACGCAGTATTTT.

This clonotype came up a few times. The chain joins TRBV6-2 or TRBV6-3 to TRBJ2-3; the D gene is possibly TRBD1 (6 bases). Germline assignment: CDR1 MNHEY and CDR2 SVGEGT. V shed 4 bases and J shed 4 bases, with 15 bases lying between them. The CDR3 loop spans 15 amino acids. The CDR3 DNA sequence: TGTGCCAGCAGTTCAAGGACAGAGTCCGCAGATACGCAGTATTTT. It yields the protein CASSSRTESADTQYF.

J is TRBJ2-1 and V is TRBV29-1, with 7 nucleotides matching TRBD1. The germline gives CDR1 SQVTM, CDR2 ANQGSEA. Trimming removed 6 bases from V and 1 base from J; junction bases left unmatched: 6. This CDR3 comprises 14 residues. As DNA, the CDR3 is TGCAGCGTCGGCAGACAGGGATCCTACAATGAGCAGTTCTTC. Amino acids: CSVGRQGSYNEQFF.

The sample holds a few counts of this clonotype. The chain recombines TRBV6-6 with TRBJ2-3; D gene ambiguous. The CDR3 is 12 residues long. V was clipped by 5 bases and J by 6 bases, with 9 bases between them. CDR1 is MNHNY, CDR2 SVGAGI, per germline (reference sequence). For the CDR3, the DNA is TGTGCCAGCAGTCCACTGGAGGATACGCAGTATTTT. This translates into CASSPLEDTQYF.

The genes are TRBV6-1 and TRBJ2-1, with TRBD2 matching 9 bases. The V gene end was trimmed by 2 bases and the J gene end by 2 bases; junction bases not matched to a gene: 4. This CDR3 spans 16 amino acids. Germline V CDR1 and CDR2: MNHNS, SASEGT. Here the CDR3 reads CASSESPSGAYNEQFF. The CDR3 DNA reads TGTGCCAGCAGTGAATCCCCTAGCGGGGCCTACAATGAGCAGTTCTTC.

CDR3 protein: CASSLLASTGELFF. CDR3 DNA: TGTGCCAGCAGTTTACTAGCCTCAACCGGGGAGCTGTTTTTT. The chain joins TRBV27 to TRBJ2-2; tentatively, D is TRBD2 (5 bases). The CDR3 has 14 residues. CDR1 is MNHEY and CDR2 is SMNVEV in the germline V gene (reference sequence). V lost 2 bases to trimming and J lost 5 bases, with 9 bases between them.